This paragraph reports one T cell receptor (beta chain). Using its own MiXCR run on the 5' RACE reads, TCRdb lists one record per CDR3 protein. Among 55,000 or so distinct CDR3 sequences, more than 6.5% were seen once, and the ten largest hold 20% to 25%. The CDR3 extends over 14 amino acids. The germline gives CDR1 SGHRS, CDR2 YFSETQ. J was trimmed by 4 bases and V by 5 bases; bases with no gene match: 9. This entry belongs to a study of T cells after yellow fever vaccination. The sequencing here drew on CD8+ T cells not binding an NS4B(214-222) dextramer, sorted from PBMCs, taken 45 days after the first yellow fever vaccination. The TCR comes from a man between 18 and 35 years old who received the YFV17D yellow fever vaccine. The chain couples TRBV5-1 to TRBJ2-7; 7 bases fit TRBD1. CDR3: CASSAAPGQYEQYV. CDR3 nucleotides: TGCGCCAGCAGTGCCGCTCCGGGACAGTACGAGCAGTACGTC.